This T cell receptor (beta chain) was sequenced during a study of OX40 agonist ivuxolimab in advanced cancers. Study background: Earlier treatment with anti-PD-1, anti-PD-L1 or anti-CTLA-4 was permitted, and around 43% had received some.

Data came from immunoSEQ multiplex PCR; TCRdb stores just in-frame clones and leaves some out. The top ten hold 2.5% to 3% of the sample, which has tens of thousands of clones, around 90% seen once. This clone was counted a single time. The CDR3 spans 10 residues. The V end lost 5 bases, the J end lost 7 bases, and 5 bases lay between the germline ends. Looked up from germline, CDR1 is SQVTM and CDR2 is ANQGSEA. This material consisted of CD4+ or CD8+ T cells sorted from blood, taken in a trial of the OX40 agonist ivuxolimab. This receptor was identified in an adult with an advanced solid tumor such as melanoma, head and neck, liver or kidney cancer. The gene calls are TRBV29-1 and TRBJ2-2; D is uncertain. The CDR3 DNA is TGCAGCGTTAGGGTCGGGGAGCTGTTTTTT. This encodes CSVRVGELFF.